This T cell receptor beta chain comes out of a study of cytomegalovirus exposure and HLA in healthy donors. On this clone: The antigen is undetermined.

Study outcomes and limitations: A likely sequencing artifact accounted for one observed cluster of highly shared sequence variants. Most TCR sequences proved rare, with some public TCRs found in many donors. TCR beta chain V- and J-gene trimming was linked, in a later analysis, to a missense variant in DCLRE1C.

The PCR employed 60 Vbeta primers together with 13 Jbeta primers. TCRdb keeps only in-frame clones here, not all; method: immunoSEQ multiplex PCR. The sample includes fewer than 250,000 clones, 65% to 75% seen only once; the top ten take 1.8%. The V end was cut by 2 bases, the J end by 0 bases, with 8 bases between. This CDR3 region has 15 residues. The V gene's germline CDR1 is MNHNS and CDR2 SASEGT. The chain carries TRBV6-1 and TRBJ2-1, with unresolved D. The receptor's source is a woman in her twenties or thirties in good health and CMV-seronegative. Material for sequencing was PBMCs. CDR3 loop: CASSELRSSYNEQFF. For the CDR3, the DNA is TGTGCCAGCAGTGAATTGCGGAGCTCCTACAATGAGCAGTTCTTC.